These T cell receptor beta chains were read from a single sample in a study of blood T cells in healthy people across ages. Via MiXCR, TCRdb re-called the 5' RACE reads, giving one row per CDR3 protein. The table includes some 900,000 distinct CDR3 sequences, 29% detected once. Material for sequencing was blood. These receptors were taken from a woman aged 80 or older in good health. CDR3s include the opening cysteine and the closing phenylalanine or tryptophan. The D gene is left open where the match is weak. Size is omitted from some rows. Given values are once, few, many or a class for expanded clones.

CDR3aa	CDR3nt	v_gene	d_gene	j_gene	abundance	len
CASSPLGGQPQHF	TGTGCCAGCTCACCTCTCGGGGGTCAGCCCCAGCATTTT	TRBV18	NA	TRBJ1-5	NA	13
CSARTRIMNTEAFF	TGCAGTGCCCGGACACGGATCATGAACACTGAAGCTTTCTTT	TRBV20-1	NA	TRBJ1-1	few	14
CASNPSRLSTDTQYF	TGTGCCAGCAACCCCAGTCGGTTGAGCACAGATACGCAGTATTTT	TRBV12-3/TRBV12-4	NA	TRBJ2-3	many	15
CANSQFGGYTF	TGTGCCAACAGCCAATTCGGTGGCTACACCTTC	TRBV14	NA	TRBJ1-2	NA	11
CASSPGGVPTYEQYF	TGTGCCAGCTCACCTGGCGGGGTCCCTACCTACGAGCAGTACTTC	TRBV18	NA	TRBJ2-7	few	15
CASRLRGRDYGYTF	TGTGCCAGCCGTCTCCGGGGTAGAGACTATGGCTACACCTTC	TRBV6-2/TRBV6-3	NA	TRBJ1-2	few	14
CASSFGAGGLYNEQFF	TGTGCCAGCAGCTTCGGGGCGGGGGGGCTGTACAATGAGCAGTTCTTC	TRBV7-6	TRBD2	TRBJ2-1	many	16
CASRDISFYEQYF	TGTGCCAGCAGGGACATCTCATTCTACGAGCAGTACTTC	TRBV28	NA	TRBJ2-7	NA	13
CASSKGQGYNQPQHF	TGTGCCAGCAGTAAGGGACAGGGCTACAATCAGCCCCAGCATTTT	TRBV6-2/TRBV6-3	TRBD1	TRBJ1-5	many	15
CASSLDRGSSYNEQFF	TGTGCCAGCAGCTTAGACAGGGGGAGCTCCTACAATGAGCAGTTCTTC	TRBV7-2	TRBD1	TRBJ2-1	NA	16
CASSFGRRNYGYTF	TGTGCCAGCAGCTTTGGCAGGAGAAACTATGGCTACACCTTC	TRBV7-8	NA	TRBJ1-2	few	14
CASRLSYWSGASTDTQYF	TGTGCCAGCAGACTATCCTATTGGTCCGGGGCCAGCACAGATACGCAGTATTTT	TRBV12-3/TRBV12-4	NA	TRBJ2-3	few	18
CASSQVPLENTEAFF	TGTGCCAGCAGCCAAGTACCCCTGGAGAACACTGAAGCTTTCTTT	TRBV4-2	NA	TRBJ1-1	NA	15
CASRSSGGPGNTIYF	TGTGCCAGCAGATCAAGTGGGGGACCCGGAAACACCATATATTTT	TRBV12-3/TRBV12-4	NA	TRBJ1-3	NA	15
CASTTSGGGADAQYF	TGTGCCAGCACTACTAGCGGGGGGGGCGCAGATGCGCAGTATTTT	TRBV12-3/TRBV12-4	TRBD2	TRBJ2-3	NA	15
CASSLLGSSEPQHF	TGTGCCAGCAGCCTACTAGGGAGTTCGGAGCCCCAGCATTTT	TRBV7-9	NA	TRBJ1-5	NA	14
CASIKQGGGNQPQHF	TGTGCCAGCATCAAACAGGGGGGGGGCAATCAGCCCCAGCATTTT	TRBV6-2/TRBV6-3	TRBD1	TRBJ1-5	few	15
CASIDRGSGANVLTF	TGTGCCAGCATCGACAGGGGTTCTGGGGCCAACGTCCTGACTTTC	TRBV6-5	TRBD1	TRBJ2-6	NA	15
CASTTLLATGELFF	TGTGCCAGCACCACGCTACTAGCGACCGGGGAGCTGTTTTTT	TRBV6-2/TRBV6-3	TRBD2	TRBJ2-2	many	14
CASSPAGGAYEQYF	TGTGCCAGCAGCCCCGCCGGGGGAGCCTACGAGCAGTACTTC	TRBV11-2	NA	TRBJ2-7	many	14
CASTPGGLFTYGYTF	TGTGCCAGCACCCCCGGGGGTCTATTTACTTATGGCTACACCTTC	TRBV28	NA	TRBJ1-2	few	15
CASSSRRDNGYTF	TGTGCCAGCAGCTCTCGCAGGGATAATGGCTACACCTTC	TRBV12-3/TRBV12-4	NA	TRBJ1-2	NA	13
CASSQDQALAGGSYNEQFF	TGTGCCAGCAGCCAAGATCAGGCATTAGCGGGGGGCTCCTACAATGAGCAGTTCTTC	TRBV4-2	TRBD2	TRBJ2-1	few	19
CASSLGTSSGNTIYF	TGTGCCAGCAGCTTAGGAACTTCATCTGGAAACACCATATATTTT	TRBV7-2	NA	TRBJ1-3	NA	15
CASSFPRGGGADTQYF	TGTGCCAGCAGCTTCCCGCGGGGGGGAGGAGCAGATACGCAGTATTTT	TRBV7-8	TRBD2	TRBJ2-3	many	16
CASSQDGQRGNGYTF	TGTGCCAGCAGCCAAGACGGGCAGAGGGGAAACGGCTACACCTTC	TRBV3-1	NA	TRBJ1-2	many	15
CASSQKGRSQKGGYTF	TGTGCCAGCAGCCAGAAGGGACGGTCCCAGAAAGGTGGCTACACCTTC	TRBV14	NA	TRBJ1-2	NA	16
CASSWRRGDSGANVLTF	TGTGCCAGCAGTTGGCGGAGGGGCGACTCTGGGGCCAACGTCCTGACTTTC	TRBV12-3/TRBV12-4	NA	TRBJ2-6	many	17
CASSPTDRALNSPLHF	TGTGCCAGCAGTCCGACGGACAGGGCTTTAAATTCACCCCTCCACTTT	TRBV6-6	TRBD1	TRBJ1-6	few	16
CASSQGRRTYGYTF	TGTGCCAGCAGCCAAGGTCGGCGGACCTATGGCTACACCTTC	TRBV3-1	NA	TRBJ1-2	few	14
CASSGTGGVTGELFF	TGTGCCAGCAGCGGGACAGGGGGTGTAACCGGGGAGCTGTTTTTT	TRBV12-3/TRBV12-4	TRBD1	TRBJ2-2	NA	15
CSVERLTDTQYF	TGCAGCGTTGAAAGGTTGACAGATACGCAGTATTTT	TRBV29-1	NA	TRBJ2-3	many	12
CASLGLAGSRFSEQFF	TGCGCCAGCCTAGGACTAGCGGGGAGCAGGTTCAGTGAGCAGTTCTTC	TRBV4-1	TRBD2	TRBJ2-1	once	16
CSASERITIEKLFF	TGCAGTGCTAGTGAGAGGATAACTATCGAAAAACTGTTTTTT	TRBV20-1	NA	TRBJ1-4	NA	14
CASNHRGDSADTQYF	TGTGCCAGCAACCATCGGGGGGATTCAGCAGATACGCAGTATTTT	TRBV11-2	TRBD2	TRBJ2-3	many	15
CASSFSLAYEQYF	TGTGCCAGCAGCTTTTCACTAGCGTACGAGCAGTACTTC	TRBV7-6	TRBD2	TRBJ2-7	NA	13
CASSQVRREFIQYF	TGTGCCAGCAGCCAAGTAAGGAGGGAATTCATTCAGTACTTC	TRBV14	NA	TRBJ2-4	many	14
CSASSGTEIDTQYF	TGCAGTGCTAGCTCGGGGACCGAAATCGATACGCAGTATTTT	TRBV20-1	NA	TRBJ2-3	many	14
CASSPNSDRRTSPLHF	TGTGCCAGCAGTCCTAACTCGGACAGGCGGACTTCACCCCTCCACTTT	TRBV28	TRBD1	TRBJ1-6	NA	16
CASSLKAGAYEQYF	TGTGCCAGCAGCTTAAAGGCCGGAGCCTACGAGCAGTACTTC	TRBV7-2	NA	TRBJ2-7	many	14
CASSLADRRKLFF	TGTGCCAGCAGCTTAGCGGACAGACGAAAACTGTTTTTT	TRBV5-5	NA	TRBJ1-4	NA	13
CASSYSRPSGSSYNEQYF	TGTGCCAGCAGTTACTCTCGTCCTAGCGGAAGCTCCTACAATGAGCAGTACTTC	TRBV6-5	TRBD2	TRBJ2-7	few	18